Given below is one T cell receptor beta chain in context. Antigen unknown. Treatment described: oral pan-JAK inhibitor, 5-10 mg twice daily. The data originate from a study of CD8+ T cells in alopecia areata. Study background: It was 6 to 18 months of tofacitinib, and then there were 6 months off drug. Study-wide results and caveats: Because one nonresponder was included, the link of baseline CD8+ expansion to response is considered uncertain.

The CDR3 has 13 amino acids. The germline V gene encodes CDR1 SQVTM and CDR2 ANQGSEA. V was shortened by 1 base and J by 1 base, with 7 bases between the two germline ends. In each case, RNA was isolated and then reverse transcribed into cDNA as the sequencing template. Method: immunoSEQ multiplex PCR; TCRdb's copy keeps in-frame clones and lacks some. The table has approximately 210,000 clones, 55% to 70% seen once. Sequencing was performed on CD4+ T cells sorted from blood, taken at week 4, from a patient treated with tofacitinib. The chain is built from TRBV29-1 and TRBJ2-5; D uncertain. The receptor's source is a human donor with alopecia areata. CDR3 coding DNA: TGCAGCGTTGAAGGCGGTAGCCAAGAGACCCAGTACTTC. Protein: CSVEGGSQETQYF.